What follows are 24 T cell receptor beta chains derived from one specimen sequenced in a study of blood T cell repertoires in COVID-19. TCRdb keeps only in-frame clones here, not all; method: immunoSEQ multiplex PCR. The table lists 27,000 or so clones, about 80% of them singletons, with 65% to 80% in the top ten. The specimen sequenced was peripheral blood. The origin of the receptors is a man in his 70s with acute or convalescent COVID-19.

V is TRBV7-9 and J is TRBJ1-1; D perhaps matches TRBD1 (6 bases). Germline V gene data show CDR1 as SEHNR and CDR2 as FQNEAQ (reference sequence). The CDR3 is 16 amino acids. V shed 5 bases and J shed 10 bases, with 26 bases lying between them. This CDR3 is CASSHKVAGALLGAFF. The CDR3 nucleotides read TGTGCCAGCAGCCATAAGGTGGCAGGGGCCCTACTAGGAGCTTTCTTT.

The chain combines TRBV3-1 (or the pseudogene TRBV3-2) with TRBJ2-5; D may be TRBD2 (5 bases). Looked up from germline, CDR1 is LGHDT and CDR2 is YNNKEL (reference sequence). The CDR3 extends over 12 amino acids. V lost 10 bases and J lost 3, with 12 bases in between. The CDR3 DNA reads TGTGCCACATCGGGGTCCAAAGAGACCCAGTACTTC. The encoded protein is CATSGSKETQYF.

The J gene is TRBJ2-1, the V gene TRBV7-9; TRBD2 matches at 7 bases. V was clipped by 5 bases and J by 10 bases; unmatched bases: 5. Looked up from germline, CDR1 is SEHNR and CDR2 is FQNEAQ (reference sequence). The CDR3 contains 12 residues. Written as DNA, the CDR3 is TGTGCCAGCAGCCCGACGGGAGGCGAGCAGTTCTTC. It is translated as CASSPTGGEQFF.

V gene TRBV7-8 combines with J gene TRBJ2-1; maybe TRBD2 (5 bases). V lost 5 bases and J 11 bases, leaving 13 bases between the germline ends. The CDR3 totals 12 residues. Germline V gives CDR1 SGHVS, CDR2 FQNEAQ. The CDR3 here is CASSPRESQQFF. CDR3 sequence (DNA): TGTGCCAGCAGCCCCCGGGAAAGCCAGCAGTTCTTC.

The chain joins TRBV29-1 to TRBJ1-1, with 8 bases identical to TRBD1. CDR1 is SQVTM and CDR2 is ANQGSEA in the germline V gene. The CDR3 sequence is 12 residues long. DNA of the CDR3: TGCAGTACCGGGACAGGTAGTACTGAAGCTTTCTTT. This gives the protein CSTGTGSTEAFF. Looking up the rest from reference TRBV29-1 and TRBJ1-1 gives the full variable domain: SAVISQKPSRDICQRGTSLTIQCQVDSQVTMMFWYRQQPGQSLTLIATANQGSEATYESGFVIDKFPISRPNLTFSTLTVSNMSPEDSSIYLCSTGTGSTEAFFGQGTRLTVV.

With regard to this clone: An end of the junction differs from the germline gene, which may be a read error. The V call is TRBV24-1, the J call TRBJ2-2; no clear D. This CDR3 region has 12 residues. Germline V gene data show CDR1 as KGHDR and CDR2 as SFDVKD. The CDR3: CASSQYTGELFF. The CDR3, as DNA: TGTGCCTCCAGCCAGTACACCGGGGAGCTGTTTTTT.

The J gene is TRBJ1-1, the V gene TRBV4-2, with D unresolved. The CDR3 runs to 12 residues. The germline V gene encodes CDR1 LGHNA and CDR2 YNFKEQ. Trimming removed 6 bases from V and 4 bases from J, with 9 bases in between. This CDR3 reads CASSSGVTEAFF. CDR3 DNA sequence: TGTGCCAGCAGTAGCGGTGTCACTGAAGCTTTCTTT.

The chain uses TRBV19 and TRBJ1-2, with 8 bases matching TRBD1. The length of the CDR3 is 15 residues. Germline CDR1 and CDR2: LNHDA and SQIVND (reference sequence). Germline trimming cut 5 bases from V and 4 bases from J; bases unmatched to any gene: 9. CDR3 nucleotide sequence: TGTGCCAGTAGTTACGACAGGGGACTCAGCTATGGCTACACCTTC. The encoded protein is CASSYDRGLSYGYTF.

This sequence joins TRBV6-1 and TRBJ1-5, with D possibly matching TRBD1 (5 bases). The germline V and J ends were trimmed by 3 bases and 7 bases, with 10 bases remaining between them. CDR3 length equals 13 residues. Germline lookup yields CDR1 MNHNS and CDR2 SASEGT. The CDR3 DNA is TGTGCCAGCAGTGACATGGGGGGGCAGCCCCAGCATTTT. Its protein is CASSDMGGQPQHF.

This clone occurred once. V is TRBV7-8 and J is TRBJ1-3, with D possibly being TRBD1 (6 bases). Looked up from germline, CDR1 is SGHVS and CDR2 is FQNEAQ. With 4 bases removed from V and 1 base from J, the gap between germline ends came to 11 bases. The CDR3 runs 15 residues. The CDR3 here is CASSSTGSSGNTIYF. CDR3 nucleotide sequence: TGTGCCAGCAGCTCCACAGGGTCGTCTGGAAACACCATATATTTT.

The chain is built from TRBV19 and TRBJ2-3; 8 nucleotides agree with TRBD2. Germline V gene data show CDR1 as LNHDA and CDR2 as SQIVND (reference sequence). This CDR3 has 14 amino acids. Unmatched junction bases numbered 1, after V lost 1 base and J lost 4 bases. This CDR3 is CASSIAGGPDTQYF. CDR3 in DNA: TGTGCCAGTAGTATAGCGGGGGGGCCAGATACGCAGTATTTT. Supplemented by reference TRBV19 and TRBJ2-3, the full variable domain reads DGGITQSPKYLFRKEGQNVTLSCEQNLNHDAMYWYRQDPGQGLRLIYYSQIVNDFQKGDIAEGYSVSREKKESFPLTVTSAQKNPTAFYLCASSIAGGPDTQYFGPGTRLTVL.

The chain uses TRBV19 and TRBJ2-7; 12 bases align to TRBD2. Losses at the gene ends were 7 bases for V and 3 bases for J; bases not matched to a gene: 13. The CDR3 contains 17 residues. Per the germline V gene, CDR1 is LNHDA and CDR2 is SQIVND (reference sequence). DNA of the CDR3: TGTGCCAGTACCAAGACTAGCGGGGGTAGTTCGCTCTACGAGCAGTACTTC. Its translation: CASTKTSGGSSLYEQYF.

This rearrangement joins TRBV6-4 to TRBJ2-5, with D perhaps matching TRBD2 (5 bases). CDR3 length equals 13 residues. Trimming took off 3 bases at V and 6 bases at J, with 11 bases between the two ends. Germline V CDR1 and CDR2: MRHNA, SNTAGT. DNA for the CDR3: TGTGCCAGCAGTGATGGGCCCGGGAAGACCCAGTACTTC. Translating it yields CASSDGPGKTQYF.

In this sample, this clone turned up a few times. V gene TRBV27 combines with J gene TRBJ2-7, with 7 bases lining up with TRBD1. CDR1 and CDR2 (germline): MNHEY, SMNVEV (reference sequence). The CDR3 sequence is 14 residues long. V was clipped by 7 bases and J by 0 bases; unmatched bases: 6. The CDR3 is CASIRDSLSYEQYF. Here the CDR3 DNA reads TGTGCCAGCATTAGGGACAGCCTCTCCTACGAGCAGTACTTC.

The DNA for the CDR3 is TGTGCCAGCAGAAGGACAGGGGGGACGAACACTGAAGCTTTCTTT. This encodes CASRRTGGTNTEAFF. V usage is TRBV5-4 and J usage is TRBJ1-1, with TRBD1 matching over 10 bases. This CDR3 has 15 residues. With V trimmed by 5 bases and J by 1 base, 5 bases remained unmatched. CDR1 SGHNT and CDR2 YYREEE come from the germline V gene (reference sequence).

The chain joins TRBV19 to TRBJ2-7, with TRBD1 matching 10 bases. The V and J ends lost 3 bases and 3 bases, in that order; junction bases with no gene match: 8. The germline V gene has CDR1 LNHDA and CDR2 SQIVND (reference sequence). There are 16 residues in the CDR3. CDR3 residues: CASSMGRGQGSYEQYF. The CDR3 nucleotides are TGTGCCAGTAGTATGGGGAGGGGACAGGGGAGCTACGAGCAGTACTTC.

Only one count was recorded for this clone. The gene calls are TRBV6-2 or TRBV6-3 and TRBJ2-7, with TRBD2 as a possible D gene (5 bases). V dropped 0 bases and J dropped 6 bases, with 12 bases sitting between them. This CDR3 is 14 amino acids long. Germline V gene sequence: CDR1 MNHEY, CDR2 SVGEGT. The CDR3 here is CASSYSQRAVEQYF. The CDR3 nucleotides read TGTGCCAGCAGTTACTCACAGAGGGCCGTCGAGCAGTACTTC.

The chain joins TRBV9 to TRBJ2-5, with 8 bases identical to TRBD1. Germline values: CDR1 SGDLS, CDR2 YYNGEE. The CDR3 runs to 14 residues. The V and J ends lost 0 bases and 5 bases, in that order; junction bases with no gene match: 3. The CDR3 sequence: CASSVAYRGETQYF. In DNA, the CDR3 is TGTGCCAGCAGCGTAGCGTACAGGGGGGAGACCCAGTACTTC.

In DNA form, the CDR3 reads TGTGCCAGCAGCCAAGGCTACAGGGGCGGAGAGCAGTACTTC. This encodes CASSQGYRGGEQYF. This chain links TRBV3-1 (or the pseudogene TRBV3-2) with TRBJ2-7, with 7 positions matching TRBD1. The CDR3 sequence is 14 residues long. Unmatched junction bases numbered 7, after V lost 1 base and J lost 7 bases. Germline loops: CDR1 LGHDT, CDR2 YNNKEL (reference sequence).

This chain uses TRBV28 with TRBJ2-1; TRBD2 matches 9 bases. The junction had 15 bases not matched to a gene; V was cut back by 3 bases and J by 0 bases. CDR1 is MDHEN, CDR2 SYDVKM, per germline. CDR3 size: 20 residues. The CDR3 DNA reads TGTGCCAGCAGTTTGAGGACTAGCGCCACGAAAATAAGCTCCTACAATGAGCAGTTCTTC. Its protein is CASSLRTSATKISSYNEQFF.

This chain connects TRBV28 to TRBJ1-6; D is unclear. Germline-derived CDR1 and CDR2 are MDHEN and SYDVKM. Trimming left V 2 bases short and J 5 bases short, with 7 bases between. This CDR3 is 14 amino acids long. CDR3 sequence (DNA): TGTGCCAGCAGTTTAACAGTTAATAATTCACCCCTCCACTTT. This gives the protein CASSLTVNNSPLHF. Together with reference TRBV28 and TRBJ1-6, the CDR3 gives the full variable domain: DVKVTQSSRYLVKRTGEKVFLECVQDMDHENMFWYRQDPGLGLRLIYFSYDVKMKEKGDIPEGYSVSREKKERFSLILESASTNQTSMYLCASSLTVNNSPLHFGNGTRLTVT.

The chain has TRBV27 and TRBJ1-1; D remains ambiguous. Germline loops: CDR1 MNHEY, CDR2 SMNVEV (reference sequence). The CDR3 consists of 15 residues. The V end lost 5 bases, the J end lost 0 bases, and 13 bases lay between the germline ends. CDR3 amino acids: CASSNIRGMNTEAFF. CDR3 DNA: TGTGCCAGCAGTAACATCCGCGGGATGAACACTGAAGCTTTCTTT.

The chain uses TRBV10-3 and TRBJ2-5; 10 nucleotides line up with TRBD2. Germline V lookup: CDR1 ENHRY, CDR2 SYGVKD. This CDR3 has 16 amino acids. V trimming: 4 bases; J trimming: 1 base; junction bases outside the gene matches: 6. CDR3 bases: TGTGCCATCAGTGGTTGGCTAGCGGGGGCCCAAGAGACCCAGTACTTC. This sequence encodes CAISGWLAGAQETQYF.

This sequence joins TRBV19 and TRBJ1-5, with a tentative D call TRBD1 (6 bases). The germline gives CDR1 LNHDA, CDR2 SQIVND (reference sequence). V was pared by 11 bases and J by 9 bases, with 17 bases between. The CDR3 runs to 12 residues. The CDR3 DNA sequence: TGTGCCTCCAGAGGGGGTTCGCCGCCCCAGCATTTT. Protein sequence: CASRGGSPPQHF.